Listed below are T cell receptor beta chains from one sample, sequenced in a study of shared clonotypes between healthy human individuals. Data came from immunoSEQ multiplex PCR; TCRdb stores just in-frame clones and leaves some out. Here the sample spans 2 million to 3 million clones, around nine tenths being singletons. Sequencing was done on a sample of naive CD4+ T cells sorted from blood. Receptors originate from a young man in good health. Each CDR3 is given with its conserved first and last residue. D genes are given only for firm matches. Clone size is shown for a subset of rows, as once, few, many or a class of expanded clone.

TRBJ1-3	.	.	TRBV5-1	CASSLDLARSGNTIYF	TGCGCCAGCAGCTTGGATCTAGCACGCTCTGGAAACACCATATATTTT
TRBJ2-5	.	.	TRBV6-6	CASSYSEPRDQETQYF	TGTGCCAGCAGTTACTCGGAACCCCGGGACCAAGAGACCCAGTACTTC
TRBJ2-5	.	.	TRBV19	CASSPPSDQETQYF	TGTGCCAGTAGTCCTCCTAGCGACCAAGAGACCCAGTACTTC
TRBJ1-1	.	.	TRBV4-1	CASSQERYGEWVATEAFF	TGCGCCAGCAGCCAAGAGCGGTATGGCGAATGGGTGGCTACTGAAGCTTTCTTT
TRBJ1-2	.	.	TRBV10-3	CAIRWTVGYGYTF	TGTGCCATCAGGTGGACAGTGGGCTATGGCTACACCTTC
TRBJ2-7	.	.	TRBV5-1	CASSLDTGMGGLYEQYF	TGCGCCAGCAGCTTGGATACAGGGATGGGGGGCCTATACGAGCAGTACTTC
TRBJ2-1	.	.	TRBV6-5	CASTRGSYNEQFF	TGTGCCAGCACGAGGGGATCCTACAATGAGCAGTTCTTC
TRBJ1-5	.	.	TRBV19	CASTARGGDQPQHF	TGTGCCAGTACCGCCCGGGGCGGAGATCAGCCCCAGCATTTT
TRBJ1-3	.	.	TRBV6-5	CASSYGRIGSGNTIYF	TGTGCCAGCAGTTACGGCAGGATCGGCTCTGGAAACACCATATATTTT
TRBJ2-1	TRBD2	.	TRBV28	CASSQLGGGHNEQFF	TGTGCCAGCAGTCAACTAGGCGGGGGGCACAATGAGCAGTTCTTC
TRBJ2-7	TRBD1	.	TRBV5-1	CASSLEGQGSPYEQYF	TGCGCCAGCAGCTTGGAGGGACAGGGTTCCCCCTACGAGCAGTACTTC
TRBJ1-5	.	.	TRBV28	CASIKAGSNQPQHF	TGTGCCAGCATCAAGGCAGGGAGCAATCAGCCCCAGCATTTT
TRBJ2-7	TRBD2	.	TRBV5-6	CASSLEMGLAGAQYF	TGTGCCAGCAGCTTGGAGATGGGACTAGCGGGAGCGCAGTACTTC
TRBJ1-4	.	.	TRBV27	CASSVTGNEKLFF	TGTGCCAGCAGTGTCACAGGGAATGAAAAACTGTTTTTT
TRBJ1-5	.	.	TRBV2	CASSPGVGRGGLEQPQHF	TGTGCCAGCAGTCCGGGAGTGGGCCGCGGGGGGCTAGAACAGCCCCAGCATTTT
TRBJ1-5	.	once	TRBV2	CASRLLDRSNQPQHF	TGTGCCAGCAGACTCCTGGACAGAAGCAATCAGCCCCAGCATTTT
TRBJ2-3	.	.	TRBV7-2	CASSLAPGVGADTQYF	TGTGCCAGCAGCTTAGCTCCCGGGGTTGGGGCAGATACGCAGTATTTT
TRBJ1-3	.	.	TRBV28	CASSSPRDTSGNTIYF	TGTGCCAGCAGTTCCCCTCGGGACACCTCTGGAAACACCATATATTTT
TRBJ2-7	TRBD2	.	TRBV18	CASSTRASGIHEQYF	TGTGCCAGCTCAACCAGGGCTAGCGGGATCCACGAGCAGTACTTC
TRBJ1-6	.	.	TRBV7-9	CASSFGHPSSYNSPLHF	TGTGCCAGCAGCTTCGGACACCCGAGCTCCTATAATTCACCCCTCCACTTT
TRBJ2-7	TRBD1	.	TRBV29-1	CSVRTGPVGEQYF	TGCAGCGTCCGGACAGGGCCCGTGGGCGAGCAGTACTTC
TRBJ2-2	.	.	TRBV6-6	CASRAASRNTGELFF	TGTGCCAGCAGGGCGGCTAGCAGAAACACCGGGGAGCTGTTTTTT
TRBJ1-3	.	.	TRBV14	CASSQDLRRRGNTIYF	TGTGCCAGCAGCCAAGATTTGCGCCGGAGGGGAAACACCATATATTTT
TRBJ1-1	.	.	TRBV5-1	CASETGDSPNTEAFF	TGCGCCAGCGAAACAGGAGACAGCCCAAACACTGAAGCTTTCTTT
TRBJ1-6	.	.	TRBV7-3	CASSLFPGNNSPLHF	TGTGCCAGCAGCTTATTCCCCGGCAATAATTCACCCCTCCACTTT
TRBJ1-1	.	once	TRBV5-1	CASSWGLNTEAFF	TGCGCCAGCTCTTGGGGCTTGAACACTGAAGCTTTCTTT
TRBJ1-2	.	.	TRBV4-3	CASSQLGLYGYTF	TGCGCCAGCAGCCAGCTCGGGCTCTATGGCTACACCTTC
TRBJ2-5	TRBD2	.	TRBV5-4	CASGEGGQETQYF	TGTGCCAGCGGGGAGGGAGGCCAAGAGACCCAGTACTTC
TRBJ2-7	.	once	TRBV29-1	CSAAPGPTGGGAYEQYF	TGCAGCGCCGCCCCAGGGCCCACGGGCGGAGGGGCCTACGAGCAGTACTTC
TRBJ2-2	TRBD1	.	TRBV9	CASRPGQGKGELFF	TGTGCCAGCAGACCGGGACAGGGGAAGGGGGAGCTGTTTTTT
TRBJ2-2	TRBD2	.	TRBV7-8	CASSTGTSVTGELFF	TGTGCCAGCAGCACCGGGACTAGCGTTACCGGGGAGCTGTTTTTT
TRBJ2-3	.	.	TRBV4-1	CASSQPDREADTQYF	TGCGCCAGCAGCCAACCAGATAGAGAGGCAGATACGCAGTATTTT
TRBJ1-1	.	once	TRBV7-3	CASSAQGVTEAFF	TGTGCCAGCAGCGCTCAGGGTGTCACTGAAGCTTTCTTT
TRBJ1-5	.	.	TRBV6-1	CASSDRLGGSQPQHF	TGTGCCAGCAGTGATCGGCTGGGAGGTAGTCAGCCCCAGCATTTT
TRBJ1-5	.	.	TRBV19	CASSIQLEIRGYNQPQHF	TGTGCCAGTAGTATACAATTAGAAATAAGGGGTTACAATCAGCCCCAGCATTTT
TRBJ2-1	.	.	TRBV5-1	CASSSRLVRNEQFF	TGCGCCAGCAGCTCTCGACTAGTTCGCAATGAGCAGTTCTTC
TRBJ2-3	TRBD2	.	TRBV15	CATSRGLAGGTDTQYF	TGTGCCACCAGCAGGGGACTAGCGGGGGGGACAGATACGCAGTATTTT
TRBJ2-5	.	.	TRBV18	CASSPLGTQETQYF	TGTGCCAGCTCACCACTTGGAACCCAAGAGACCCAGTACTTC
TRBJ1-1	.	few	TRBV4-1	CASSATRGKNTEAFF	TGCGCCAGCAGCGCGACTAGGGGAAAGAACACTGAAGCTTTCTTT
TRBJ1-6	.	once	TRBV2	CASRRGVGNSPLHF	TGTGCCAGCCGCCGGGGGGTGGGAAATTCACCCCTCCACTTT
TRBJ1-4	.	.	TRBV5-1	CASSTEGSGNEKLFF	TGCGCCAGCAGCACCGAGGGAAGTGGTAATGAAAAACTGTTTTTT
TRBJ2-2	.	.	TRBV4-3	CASSQDGGIGELFF	TGCGCCAGCAGCCAAGATGGGGGGATCGGGGAGCTGTTTTTT
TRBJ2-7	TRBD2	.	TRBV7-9	CASSLLAGAYEQYF	TGTGCCAGCAGCTTACTAGCGGGGGCCTACGAGCAGTACTTC
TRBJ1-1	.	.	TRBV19	CASSMGALNTEAFF	TGTGCCAGTAGTATGGGGGCCCTCAACACTGAAGCTTTCTTT
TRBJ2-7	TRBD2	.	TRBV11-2	CASSIAGDREQYF	TGTGCCAGCAGTATAGCGGGAGATCGCGAGCAGTACTTC
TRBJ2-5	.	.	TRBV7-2	CASSLVSVTQYF	TGTGCCAGCAGCTTAGTCTCGGTGACCCAGTACTTC
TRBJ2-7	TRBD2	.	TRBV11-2	CASSPGLAGGAYEQYF	TGTGCCAGCAGCCCTGGACTAGCGGGAGGTGCCTACGAGCAGTACTTC
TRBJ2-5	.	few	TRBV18	CASSPYQETQYF	TGTGCCAGCTCACCATACCAAGAGACCCAGTACTTC
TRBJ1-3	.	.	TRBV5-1	CASSLTGPSGNTIYF	TGCGCCAGCAGCCTGACAGGACCCTCTGGAAACACCATATATTTT